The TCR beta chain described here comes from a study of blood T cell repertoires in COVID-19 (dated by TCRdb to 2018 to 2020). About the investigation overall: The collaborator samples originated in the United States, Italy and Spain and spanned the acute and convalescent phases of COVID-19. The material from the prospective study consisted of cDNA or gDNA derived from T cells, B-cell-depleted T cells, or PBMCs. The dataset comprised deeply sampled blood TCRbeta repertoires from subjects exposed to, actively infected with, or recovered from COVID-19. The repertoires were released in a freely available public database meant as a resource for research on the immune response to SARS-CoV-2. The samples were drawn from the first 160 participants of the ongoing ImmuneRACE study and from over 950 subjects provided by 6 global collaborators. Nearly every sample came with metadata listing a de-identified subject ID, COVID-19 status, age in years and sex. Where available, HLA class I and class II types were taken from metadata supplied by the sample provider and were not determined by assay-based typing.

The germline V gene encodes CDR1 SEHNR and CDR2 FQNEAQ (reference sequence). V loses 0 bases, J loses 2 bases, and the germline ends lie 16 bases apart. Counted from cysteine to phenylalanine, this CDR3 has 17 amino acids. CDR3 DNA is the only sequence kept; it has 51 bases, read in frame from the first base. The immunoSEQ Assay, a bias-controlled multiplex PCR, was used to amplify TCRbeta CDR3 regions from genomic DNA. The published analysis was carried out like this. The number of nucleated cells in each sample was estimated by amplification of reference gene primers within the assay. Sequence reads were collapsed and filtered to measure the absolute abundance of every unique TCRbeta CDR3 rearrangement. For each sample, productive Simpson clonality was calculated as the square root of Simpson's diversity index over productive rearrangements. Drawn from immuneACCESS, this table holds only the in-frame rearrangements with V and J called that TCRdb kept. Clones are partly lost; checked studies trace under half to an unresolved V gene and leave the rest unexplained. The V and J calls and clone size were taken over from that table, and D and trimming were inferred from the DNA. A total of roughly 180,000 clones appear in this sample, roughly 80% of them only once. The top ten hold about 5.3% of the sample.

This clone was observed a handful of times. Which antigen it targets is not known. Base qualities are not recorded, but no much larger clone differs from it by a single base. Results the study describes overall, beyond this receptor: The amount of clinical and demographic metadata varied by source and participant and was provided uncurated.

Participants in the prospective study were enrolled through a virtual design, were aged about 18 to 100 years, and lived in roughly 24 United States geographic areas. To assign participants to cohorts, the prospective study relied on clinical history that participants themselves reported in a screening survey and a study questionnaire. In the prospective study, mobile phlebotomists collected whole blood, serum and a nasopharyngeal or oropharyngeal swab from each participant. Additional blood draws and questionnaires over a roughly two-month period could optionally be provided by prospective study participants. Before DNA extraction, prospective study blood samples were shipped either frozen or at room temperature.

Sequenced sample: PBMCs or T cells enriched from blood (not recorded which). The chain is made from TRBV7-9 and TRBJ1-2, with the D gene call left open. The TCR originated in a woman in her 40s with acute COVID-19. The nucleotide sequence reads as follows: TGTGCCAGCAGCTTAGCACCCCTCAAGCGTCGGAACTATGGCTACACCTTC. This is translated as CASSLAPLKRRNYGYTF.